The source of this T cell receptor (beta chain) is a study of T cell responses to AZD1222 COVID-19 vaccine. This clone was detected a few times. What it recognizes is unknown. Produced via immunoSEQ multiplex PCR; TCRdb's table is partial and in-frame only. The data hold around 97,000 clones, with less than 95% observed a single time. V was clipped by 0 bases and J by 1 base, with 10 bases between them. This CDR3 region has 15 residues. From germline, CDR1 is LGHNA and CDR2 YSLEER. Study conclusions and caveats: Spike-specific TCR depth and breadth grew after two AZD1222 doses. Within unmutated variant regions lay the reported targets of nearly half of spike-specific TCRs.

This sequence was found in an adult in good health. The genes are TRBV4-3 and TRBJ2-7; D may be TRBD1 (5 bases). The material was peripheral blood, obtained on day 0 of AZD1222 vaccination. The CDR3 sequence: CASSQDGQGSYEQYF. As DNA, the CDR3 is TGCGCCAGCAGCCAAGATGGGCAGGGTTCCTACGAGCAGTACTTC.